This T cell receptor (beta chain) was recorded in a study of beta chain features in type 1 diabetes. Stem cell-like memory, regulatory, central memory and naive CD4+ cells were sorted via CD45RO/CCR7/CD25/CD127/CD95/CD27. Study observations and caveats: People with Type 1 diabetes carried modestly yet significantly shorter TCRB CDR3s in all four CD4+ subsets.

Expressed TCRB transcripts were sequenced after all isolated RNA was converted to cDNA. Using immunoSEQ multiplex PCR, the repertoire was profiled, and TCRdb retains in-frame clones only, with some absent. The table lists 200,000 to 300,000 clones, about a tenth of them singletons. This clone has more than one count but fewer than ten. The target antigen is unknown. In germline, CDR1 is SGHKS, CDR2 YYEKEE (reference sequence). V lost 4 bases, J lost 0 bases, and 16 bases lay in between. The CDR3 loop spans 17 amino acids. The source of this sequence is a young man with type 1 diabetes. V usage is TRBV5-5 and J usage is TRBJ2-2; D gene uncertain. Sequenced input: naive CD4+ T cells from blood. The CDR3 protein is CASSTVRSTSNTGELFF. As DNA, the CDR3 is TGTGCCAGCAGCACCGTCCGAAGCACGTCGAACACCGGGGAGCTGTTTTTT.